Listed below are T cell receptor beta chains from one sample, sequenced in a study of T-cell memory formation after mild COVID-19. TCRdb re-called the 5' RACE reads through MiXCR, storing one row per CDR3 protein. This table has more than 300,000 distinct CDR3 sequences, around 20% appearing once. The sequencing input was PBMCs or a T cell subset sorted from them (not recorded which). The receptors derive from a man younger than 30 who had mild COVID-19 (a few samples of this study predate the infection). Cell type and time point are not known. CDR3s include the opening cysteine and the closing phenylalanine or tryptophan. The order of the fields is J gene, V gene, D gene, CDR3 length, clone size, CDR3 DNA, CDR3 protein. D genes are given only for firm matches. Rows may omit the clone size; those that give it use once, few, many or a size class.

J: TRBJ1-2; V: TRBV9; D: NA; length: 13; size: many; DNA: TGTGCCAGCGGCCACAGGGAGAACTATGGCTACACCTTC; CDR3: CASGHRENYGYTF
J: TRBJ2-2; V: TRBV5-6; D: NA; length: 14; size: few; DNA: TGTGCCAGCAGCTTGATGTCGTTGACCGGGGAGCTGTTTTTT; CDR3: CASSLMSLTGELFF
J: TRBJ2-3; V: TRBV14; D: TRBD2; length: 16; size: few; DNA: TGTGCCAGCAGCTCCCTGACTAGCGGGGGACGACATACGCAGTATTTT; CDR3: CASSSLTSGGRHTQYF
J: TRBJ2-7; V: TRBV5-8; D: NA; length: 13; size: few; DNA: TGTGCCAGCAGGGGTGGCTTCCCAAGATTGCAGTACTTC; CDR3: CASRGGFPRLQYF
J: TRBJ1-2; V: TRBV5-1; D: NA; length: 12; size: NA; DNA: TGCGCCAGCAGCACCCCCACCGGGACATGGACCTTC; CDR3: CASSTPTGTWTF
J: TRBJ2-2; V: TRBV12-5; D: NA; length: 16; size: many; DNA: TGTGCTAGTGGTTTCGAGCTAGCGCTGAACACCGGGGAGCTGTTTTTT; CDR3: CASGFELALNTGELFF
J: TRBJ1-1; V: TRBV24-1; D: NA; length: 16; size: many; DNA: TGTGCCACCAGTGACACTGGGGGGGGGCCCAACACTGAAGCTTTCTTT; CDR3: CATSDTGGGPNTEAFF
J: TRBJ2-1; V: TRBV5-1; D: TRBD1; length: 19; size: NA; DNA: TGCGCCAGCAGCTTGGCGTACGTTGGGACAGGGAGCTCCTACAATGAGCAGTTCTTC; CDR3: CASSLAYVGTGSSYNEQFF
J: TRBJ1-6; V: TRBV5-6; D: NA; length: 14; size: NA; DNA: TGTGCCAGCAGCTTGCGTCAGCCCGGCTCACCCCTCCACTTT; CDR3: CASSLRQPGSPLHF
J: TRBJ2-3; V: TRBV4-3; D: NA; length: 14; size: NA; DNA: TGCGCCAGCAGCCAGGGGTACAGCACAGATACGCAGTATTTT; CDR3: CASSQGYSTDTQYF
J: TRBJ2-5; V: TRBV20-1; D: TRBD1; length: 12; size: few; DNA: TGCAGTGCTCACAGGGGGCTCGAGACCCAGTACTTC; CDR3: CSAHRGLETQYF
J: TRBJ2-2; V: TRBV7-6; D: NA; length: 15; size: NA; DNA: TGTGCCAGCAGCCATGGGGAGGCGAGGGCCGGGGAGCTGTTTTTT; CDR3: CASSHGEARAGELFF
J: TRBJ1-4; V: TRBV20-1; D: NA; length: 13; size: few; DNA: TGCAGTGCTAGAGGGTGGACTAATGAAAAACTGTTTTTT; CDR3: CSARGWTNEKLFF
J: TRBJ2-3; V: TRBV20-1; D: TRBD1; length: 15; size: NA; DNA: TGCAGTGCTAGGCTCCAGGGACAGGTTGCAGATACGCAGTATTTT; CDR3: CSARLQGQVADTQYF
J: TRBJ2-1; V: TRBV7-3; D: NA; length: 13; size: NA; DNA: TGTGCCAGCAGCTTAGTTAGCAGGGCTGAGCAGTTCTTC; CDR3: CASSLVSRAEQFF
J: TRBJ1-2; V: TRBV25-1; D: NA; length: 13; size: few; DNA: TGTGCCAGCGGTCACGGACCTTCAGGTGGCTACACCTTC; CDR3: CASGHGPSGGYTF
J: TRBJ2-7; V: TRBV4-3; D: TRBD1; length: 16; size: NA; DNA: TGCGCCAGCAGCCAAGCACCGGGACAGGGTCCCCACGAGCAGTACTTC; CDR3: CASSQAPGQGPHEQYF
J: TRBJ2-1; V: TRBV29-1; D: NA; length: 12; size: few; DNA: TGCAGCGTTGAGATCCTAGCAGATGAGCAGTTCTTC; CDR3: CSVEILADEQFF
J: TRBJ2-5; V: TRBV5-1; D: NA; length: 15; size: few; DNA: TGCGCCAGCAGAATCTCTCCAGGGATTGGAGAGACCCAGTACTTC; CDR3: CASRISPGIGETQYF
J: TRBJ1-1; V: TRBV7-2; D: NA; length: 13; size: NA; DNA: TGTGCCAGCAGCCCAAGGGGGTTTATTAGGGCTTTCTTT; CDR3: CASSPRGFIRAFF
J: TRBJ2-7; V: TRBV27; D: TRBD1; length: 17; size: few; DNA: TGTGCCAGCAGTACCCGGACAGGGGGCCATGGCTCCTACGAGCAGTACTTC; CDR3: CASSTRTGGHGSYEQYF
J: TRBJ2-5; V: TRBV12-3/TRBV12-4; D: TRBD1; length: 15; size: few; DNA: TGTGCCAGCAGCCCAATAGGAAGGGGGCTTGAGACCCAGTACTTC; CDR3: CASSPIGRGLETQYF
J: TRBJ2-3; V: TRBV7-2; D: NA; length: 14; size: NA; DNA: TGTGCCAGCAGCTCCTACGGGCCTACAGATACGCAGTATTTT; CDR3: CASSSYGPTDTQYF
J: TRBJ1-1; V: TRBV20-1; D: NA; length: 12; size: few; DNA: TGCAGTGCTAGTGGGGGAAACACTGAAGCTTTCTTT; CDR3: CSASGGNTEAFF
J: TRBJ2-2; V: TRBV5-1; D: TRBD1; length: 16; size: NA; DNA: TGCGCCAGCAGCCCTGGGACAGGCTTGCCCACCGGGGAGCTGTTTTTT; CDR3: CASSPGTGLPTGELFF
J: TRBJ1-1; V: TRBV7-9; D: NA; length: 15; size: NA; DNA: TGTGCCAGCACGGGGTCGGTCCTTCTGGGCACTGAAGCTTTCTTT; CDR3: CASTGSVLLGTEAFF
J: TRBJ1-2; V: TRBV12-3/TRBV12-4; D: NA; length: 17; size: few; DNA: TGTGCCAGCCATAACTCGGCATTCGGGCCCTCAAACTATGGCTACACCTTC; CDR3: CASHNSAFGPSNYGYTF
J: TRBJ2-3; V: TRBV12-3/TRBV12-4; D: NA; length: 15; size: NA; DNA: TGTGCCAGCAGTTTTAGTCGCGAGGGCACAGATACGCAGTATTTT; CDR3: CASSFSREGTDTQYF
J: TRBJ2-3; V: TRBV19; D: TRBD2; length: 16; size: few; DNA: TGTGCCAGTAGTATAGTCGGGGGGGTTAGCACAGATACGCAGTATTTT; CDR3: CASSIVGGVSTDTQYF
J: TRBJ1-1; V: TRBV7-2; D: NA; length: 14; size: NA; DNA: TGTGCCAGCAGCCCATGGGGGGGAGGTACTGAAGCTTTCTTT; CDR3: CASSPWGGGTEAFF
J: TRBJ2-2; V: TRBV7-3; D: NA; length: 14; size: NA; DNA: TGTGCCAGCAGCTTAGGACCAGGGACCGGGGAGCTGTTTTTT; CDR3: CASSLGPGTGELFF
J: TRBJ1-1; V: TRBV12-3/TRBV12-4; D: NA; length: 14; size: NA; DNA: TGTGCCAGCAGTTTCCATTTGGTTGGAACTGAAGCTTTCTTT; CDR3: CASSFHLVGTEAFF
J: TRBJ2-7; V: TRBV7-2; D: NA; length: 13; size: NA; DNA: TGTGCCAGCAGCTTGACAGAAGTCTACGAGCAGTACTTC; CDR3: CASSLTEVYEQYF
J: TRBJ2-7; V: TRBV7-8; D: NA; length: 15; size: few; DNA: TGTGCCAGCAGCTTATCCTTACAGAGCTCCTACGAGCAGTACTTC; CDR3: CASSLSLQSSYEQYF
J: TRBJ2-1; V: TRBV6-5; D: NA; length: 12; size: NA; DNA: TGTGCCAGCAGTCGGACGTCCAATGATCAGTTCTTC; CDR3: CASSRTSNDQFF
J: TRBJ1-6; V: TRBV12-3/TRBV12-4; D: NA; length: 12; size: NA; DNA: TGTGCCAGCAGTTCCTTTAGTTCACCCCTCCACTTT; CDR3: CASSSFSSPLHF
J: TRBJ1-2; V: TRBV4-2; D: NA; length: 15; size: few; DNA: TGTGCCAGCAGCCACCTCGGGGGGCGCACCTATGGCTACACCTTC; CDR3: CASSHLGGRTYGYTF
J: TRBJ2-1; V: TRBV29-1; D: TRBD1; length: 12; size: few; DNA: TGCAGCGTAATCGGACAGGCTATTGAGCAGTTCTTC; CDR3: CSVIGQAIEQFF
J: TRBJ2-3; V: TRBV10-3; D: TRBD2; length: 16; size: few; DNA: TGTGCCATCAGTGAGTCCTCTAGCGGGAGCACAGATACGCAGTATTTT; CDR3: CAISESSSGSTDTQYF
J: TRBJ2-1; V: TRBV23-1; D: NA; length: 14; size: NA; DNA: TGCGCCAGCAGTCAAGGCCGCGGGGGCGATGAGCAGTTCTTC; CDR3: CASSQGRGGDEQFF